This T cell receptor beta chain emerged from a study of tumor-infiltrating lymphocytes in primary liver carcinoma. As for the study in general: Surgeons treated the primary liver carcinoma of the patients by surgical resection. The tumors, T1-T3 N0M0 lesions, were about 4.2 to 11 cm across. General study results and limits: Tumor-adjacent and tumor-blood pairs showed less overlap than tumor region pairs. Being bulk and unsorted, samples allowed no CD4+ and CD8+ repertoire comparison.

This CDR3 has 15 amino acids. V lost 0 bases, J lost 7 bases, and 13 bases lay in between. Germline CDR1 SGHAT, CDR2 FQNNGV. In regard to this clonotype: Its antigen is not known.

TCR beta cDNA came from 400 to 500 ng total RNA, primed with a constant-region primer. For TCR beta, libraries were produced by three nested multiplex PCR rounds using slightly modified ARM-PCR. The study ran its first two PCR rounds for roughly 11 cycles each, using TRBV1-TRBV30 forward primers and a C-beta reverse primer. TCRdb ran MiXCR on the multiplex PCR reads and lists one entry per CDR3 protein. The data hold about 180,000 distinct CDR3 sequences, with 60% observed a single time. Germline DNA was extracted too, while blood RNA derived from unsorted whole blood. The genes are TRBV11-2 and TRBJ2-1, with D perhaps TRBD2 (6 bases). The source material was peripheral blood. The receptor was isolated from a man aged 35 to 55 with primary liver carcinoma and hepatitis B virus infection. The CDR3: CASSLDRGTTNEQFF. The CDR3 bases are TGTGCCAGCAGCTTAGATCGCGGGACGACGAATGAGCAGTTCTTC. Looking up the rest from reference TRBV11-2 and TRBJ2-1 gives the full variable domain: EAGVAQSPRYKIIEKRQSVAFWCNPISGHATLYWYQQILGQGPKLLIQFQNNGVVDDSQLPKDRFSAERLKGVDSTLKIQPAKLEDSAVYLCASSLDRGTTNEQFFGPGTRLTVL.